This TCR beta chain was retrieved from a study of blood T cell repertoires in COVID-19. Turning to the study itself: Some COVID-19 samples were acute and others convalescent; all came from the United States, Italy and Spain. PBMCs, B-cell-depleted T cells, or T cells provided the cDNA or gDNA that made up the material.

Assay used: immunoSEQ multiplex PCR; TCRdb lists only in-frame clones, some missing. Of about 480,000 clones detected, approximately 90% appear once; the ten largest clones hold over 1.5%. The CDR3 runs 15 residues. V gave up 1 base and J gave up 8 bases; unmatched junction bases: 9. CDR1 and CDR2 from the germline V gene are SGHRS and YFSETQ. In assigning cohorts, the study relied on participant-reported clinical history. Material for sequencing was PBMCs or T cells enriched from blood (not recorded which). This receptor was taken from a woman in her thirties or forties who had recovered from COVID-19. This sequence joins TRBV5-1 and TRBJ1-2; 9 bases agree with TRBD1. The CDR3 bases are TGCGCCAGCAGCTTGTATGATACAGGGGGCGGAGGCTACACCTTC. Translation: CASSLYDTGGGGYTF. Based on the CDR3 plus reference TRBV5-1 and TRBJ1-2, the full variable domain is KAGVTQTPRYLIKTRGQQVTLSCSPISGHRSVSWYQQTPGQGLQFLFEYFSETQRNKGNFPGRFSGRQFSNSRSEMNVSTLELGDSALYLCASSLYDTGGGGYTFGSGTRLTVV.